Here is one TCR beta chain with its context. What it binds is not known. Profiled with immunoSEQ multiplex PCR; TCRdb holds only in-frame clones, not every one. The profile covers tens of thousands of clones, with 60% to 80% appearing a single time and 2% taken by the ten largest. Viral peptide pool expansion of antigen-specific CD4+ T cells preceded sequencing in the ViraFEST assay. Cultured cells yielded isolated CD4+ T cells after 10 days. The vaccine given was either BNT162b2 or mRNA-1273, in two doses. Days 3 and 7 saw half the medium replaced with IL-2 medium. This sample was taken from a study of vaccination effects on CD4 cells after COVID-19. The overall study: The median interval between the second dose and post-vaccine sampling was 72 days.

Trimming removed 6 bases from V and 7 bases from J; junction bases left unmatched: 9. The V gene's germline CDR1 is MNHEY and CDR2 SVGAGI. This CDR3 comprises 15 residues. The source of this sequence is a human donor who received a COVID-19 vaccine. V usage is TRBV6-5 and J usage is TRBJ1-6; 7 nucleotides agree with TRBD1. Specimen: CD4+ T cells from PBMCs cultured with HCoV-OC43 spike peptides, collected after COVID-19 vaccination. Subset described: HCoV-OC43 spike overlapping peptide pool stimulation. The chain's CDR3 is CASRPTGQKNSPLHF. Here the CDR3 DNA reads TGTGCCAGCAGACCCACGGGACAGAAAAATTCACCCCTCCACTTT.